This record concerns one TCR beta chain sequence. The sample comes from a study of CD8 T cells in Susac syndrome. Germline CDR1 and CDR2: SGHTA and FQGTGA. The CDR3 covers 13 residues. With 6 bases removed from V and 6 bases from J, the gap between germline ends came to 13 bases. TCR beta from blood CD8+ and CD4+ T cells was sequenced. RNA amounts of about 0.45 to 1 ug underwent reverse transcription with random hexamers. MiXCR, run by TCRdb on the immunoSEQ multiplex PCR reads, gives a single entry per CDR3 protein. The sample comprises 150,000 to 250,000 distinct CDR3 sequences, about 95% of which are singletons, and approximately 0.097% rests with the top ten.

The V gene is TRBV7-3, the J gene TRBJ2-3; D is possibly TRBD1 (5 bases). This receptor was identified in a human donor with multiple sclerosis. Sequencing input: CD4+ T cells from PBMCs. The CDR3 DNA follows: TGTGCCAGCAGGAACACAGGCTCCGATACGCAGTATTTT. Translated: CASRNTGSDTQYF.